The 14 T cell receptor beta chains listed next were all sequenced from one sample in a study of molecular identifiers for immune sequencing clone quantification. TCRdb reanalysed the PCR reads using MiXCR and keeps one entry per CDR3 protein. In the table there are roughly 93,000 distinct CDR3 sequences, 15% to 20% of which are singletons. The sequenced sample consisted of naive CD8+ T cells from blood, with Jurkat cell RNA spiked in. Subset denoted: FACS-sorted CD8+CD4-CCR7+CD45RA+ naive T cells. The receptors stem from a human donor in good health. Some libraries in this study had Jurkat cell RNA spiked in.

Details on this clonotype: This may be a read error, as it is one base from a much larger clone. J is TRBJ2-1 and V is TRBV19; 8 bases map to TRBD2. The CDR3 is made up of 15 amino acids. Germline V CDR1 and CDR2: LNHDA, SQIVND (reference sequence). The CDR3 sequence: CASRPGTRSYNERFF. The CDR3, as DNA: TGTGCCAGTAGGCCTGGGACTAGGTCCTACAATGAGCGGTTCTTC.

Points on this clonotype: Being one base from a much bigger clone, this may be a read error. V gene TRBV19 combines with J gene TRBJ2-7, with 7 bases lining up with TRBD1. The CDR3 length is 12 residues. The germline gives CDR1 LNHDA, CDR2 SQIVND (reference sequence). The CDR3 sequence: CASSIAGGKQCF. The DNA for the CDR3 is TGTGCCAGTAGTATAGCAGGGGGTAAGCAGTGCTTC.

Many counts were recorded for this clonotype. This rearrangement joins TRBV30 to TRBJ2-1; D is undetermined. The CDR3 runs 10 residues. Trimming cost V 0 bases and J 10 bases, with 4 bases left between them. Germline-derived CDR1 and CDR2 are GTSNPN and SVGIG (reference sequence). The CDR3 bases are TGTGCCTGGAGTGTAGGGGAGCAGTTCTTC. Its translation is CAWSVGEQFF.

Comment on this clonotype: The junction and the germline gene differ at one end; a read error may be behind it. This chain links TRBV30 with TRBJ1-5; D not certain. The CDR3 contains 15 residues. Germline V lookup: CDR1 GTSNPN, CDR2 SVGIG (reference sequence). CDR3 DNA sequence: TGTGCCTGGAGTGGTGGTCAACATAGCAATCAGCCCCGGCATTTT. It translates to CAWSGGQHSNQPRHF.

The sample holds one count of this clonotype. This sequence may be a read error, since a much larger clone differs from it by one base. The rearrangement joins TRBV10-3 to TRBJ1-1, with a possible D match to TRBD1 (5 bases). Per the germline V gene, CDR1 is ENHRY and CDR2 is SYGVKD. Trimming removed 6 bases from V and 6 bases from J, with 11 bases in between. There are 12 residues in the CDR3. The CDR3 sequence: CAISAGGAEAFF. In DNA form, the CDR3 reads TGTGCCATCAGCGCCGGGGGGGCTGAAGCTTTCTTT.

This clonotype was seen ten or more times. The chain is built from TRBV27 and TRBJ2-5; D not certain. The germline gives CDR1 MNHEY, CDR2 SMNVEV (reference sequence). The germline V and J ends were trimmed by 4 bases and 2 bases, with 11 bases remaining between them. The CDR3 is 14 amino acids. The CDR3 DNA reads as TGTGCCAGCAGTTACCAAGTCGGGCAAGAGACCCAGTACTTC. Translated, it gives CASSYQVGQETQYF.

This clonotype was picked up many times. CDR3 coding DNA: TGTGCCAGCAGCTTACTTCCGGGACAGCCTTTGGATGAGCAGTTCTTC. Translation gives CASSLLPGQPLDEQFF. The chain has TRBV11-2 and TRBJ2-1; TRBD1 matches at 7 bases. CDR3 length equals 16 residues. The germline V gene has CDR1 SGHAT and CDR2 FQNNGV. The trim removed 2 bases at V and 8 bases at J, leaving 12 bases unmatched. Complete variable domain (other parts from reference TRBV11-2 and TRBJ2-1): EAGVAQSPRYKIIEKRQSVAFWCNPISGHATLYWYQQILGQGPKLLIQFQNNGVVDDSQLPKDRFSAERLKGVDSTLKIQPAKLEDSAVYLCASSLLPGQPLDEQFFGPGTRLTVL.

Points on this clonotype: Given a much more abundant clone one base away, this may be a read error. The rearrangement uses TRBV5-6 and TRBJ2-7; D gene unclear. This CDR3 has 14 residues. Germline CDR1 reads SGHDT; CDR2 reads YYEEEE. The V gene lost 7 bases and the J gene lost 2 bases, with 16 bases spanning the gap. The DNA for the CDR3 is TGTGCCAGCGGCCCGTACTATGGCACCTACGAGCAGTACTTC. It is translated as CASGPYYGTYEQYF.

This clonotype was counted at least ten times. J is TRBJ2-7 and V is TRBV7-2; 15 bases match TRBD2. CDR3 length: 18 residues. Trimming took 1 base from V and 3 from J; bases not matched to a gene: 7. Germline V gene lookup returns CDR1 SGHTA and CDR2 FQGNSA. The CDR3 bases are TGTGCCAGCAGCTTAGAGGGACTAGCGGGAGGTCCCTACTACGAGCAGTACTTC. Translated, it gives CASSLEGLAGGPYYEQYF.

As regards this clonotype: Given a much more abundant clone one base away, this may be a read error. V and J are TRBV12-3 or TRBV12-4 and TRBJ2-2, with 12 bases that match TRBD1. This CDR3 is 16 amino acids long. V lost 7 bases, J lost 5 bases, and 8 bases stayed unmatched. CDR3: CASTRDRGLLTGELFF. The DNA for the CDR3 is TGTGCCAGCACTCGGGACAGGGGGCTTCTAACCGGGGAGCTGTTTTTT.

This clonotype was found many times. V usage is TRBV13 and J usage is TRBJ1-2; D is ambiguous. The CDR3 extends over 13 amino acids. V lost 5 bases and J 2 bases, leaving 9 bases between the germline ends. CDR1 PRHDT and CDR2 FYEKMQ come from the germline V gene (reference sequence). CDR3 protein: CASSPTENYGYTF. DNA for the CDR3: TGTGCCAGCAGCCCCACAGAAAACTATGGCTACACCTTC.

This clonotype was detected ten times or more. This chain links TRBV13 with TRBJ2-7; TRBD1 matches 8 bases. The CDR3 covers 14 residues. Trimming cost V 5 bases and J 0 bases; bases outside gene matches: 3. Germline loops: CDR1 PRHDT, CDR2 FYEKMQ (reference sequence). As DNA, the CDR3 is TGTGCCAGCAGCGCTGGACAGGGCTCCTACGAGCAGTACTTC. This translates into CASSAGQGSYEQYF.

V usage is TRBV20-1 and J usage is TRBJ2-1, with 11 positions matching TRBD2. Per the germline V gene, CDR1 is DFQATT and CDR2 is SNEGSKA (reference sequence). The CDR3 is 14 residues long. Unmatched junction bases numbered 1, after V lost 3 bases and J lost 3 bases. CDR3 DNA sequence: TGCAGTGCTAGGGGGACTAGCGGCTACAATGAGCAGTTCTTC. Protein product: CSARGTSGYNEQFF.

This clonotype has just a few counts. CDR3 amino acids: CASSDRGLGGYTF. The CDR3 DNA is TGTGCCAGCAGCGACCGGGGCTTAGGAGGCTACACCTTC. The chain employs TRBV7-9 and TRBJ1-2, with D perhaps matching TRBD1 (5 bases). In germline, CDR1 is SEHNR, CDR2 FQNEAQ (reference sequence). V was pared by 5 bases and J by 8 bases, with 15 bases between. The CDR3 consists of 13 residues.